The 8 T cell receptor beta chains in this list originate from one sample, sequenced in a study of T cell repertoires in cytomegalovirus infection. TCRdb called the reads again in MiXCR, with one record for every CDR3 protein. The sample has roughly 630,000 distinct CDR3 sequences, 20% to 25% seen once; the top ten hold under 8.5%. The sequencing input was CD8+ T cells from PBMCs. Receptor source: a human donor in good health (CMV status not recorded). Some clones in this sample may be carry-over from other donors' samples.

This clonotype has only a few counts. This chain links TRBV5-5 with TRBJ2-7, with 8 nucleotides matching TRBD1. The germline V gene encodes CDR1 SGHKS and CDR2 YYEKEE (reference sequence). J lost 5 bases, V lost 2 bases, and 12 bases had no gene match. The CDR3 totals 16 residues. The CDR3 here is CASSLTTGTGSDEQYF. The CDR3 DNA reads TGTGCCAGCAGCTTAACCACCGGGACAGGCTCTGACGAGCAGTACTTC.

In its sample, this clonotype was seen a few times. The chain employs TRBV29-1 and TRBJ1-2, with 10 positions matching TRBD1. The length of the CDR3 is 13 residues. The junction had 9 bases not matched to a gene; V was cut back by 6 bases and J by 8 bases. Germline V gene sequence: CDR1 SQVTM, CDR2 ANQGSEA. CDR3 region: CSVPGTGEGGYTF. CDR3 DNA: TGCAGCGTCCCCGGGACAGGGGAAGGAGGCTACACCTTC.

The rearrangement joins TRBV29-1 to TRBJ1-2; TRBD1 matches at 11 bases. CDR3 length equals 16 residues. Germline V gives CDR1 SQVTM, CDR2 ANQGSEA. Germline trimming cut 7 bases from V and 0 bases from J; bases unmatched to any gene: 10. The DNA of the CDR3 is TGCAGCGCCCCGTCCCGGGACAGGGGGGCTAACTATGGCTACACCTTC. It codes for CSAPSRDRGANYGYTF.

In this sample, this clonotype turned up many times. The DNA for the CDR3 is TGTGCCAGCAGCTTAGTAGCGGGGGGCCCCGTGTCTAGCACAGATACGCAGTATTTT. Protein sequence: CASSLVAGGPVSSTDTQYF. The genes are TRBV7-2 and TRBJ2-3; 10 bases map to TRBD2. Germline CDR1 is SGHTA and CDR2 is FQGNSA. J lost 0 bases, V lost 1 base, and 10 bases had no gene match. The CDR3 covers 19 residues.

This clonotype was recorded many times. This could be a read error, since a much larger clone is one nucleotide away. The V and J genes are TRBV7-9 and TRBJ1-1; perhaps TRBD1 as D (5 bases). The CDR3 extends over 12 amino acids. V lost 8 bases and J 1 base, leaving 8 bases between the germline ends. Germline CDR1 and CDR2: SEHNR and FQNEAQ (reference sequence). The CDR3 region is CASGTGNTEAFF. As DNA, the CDR3 is TGTGCCAGCGGAACAGGGAACACTGAAGCTTTCTTT.

This clonotype was recorded a few times. The V call is TRBV24-1, the J call TRBJ2-2; 10 nucleotides line up with TRBD1. V dropped 4 bases and J dropped 6; count of bases not matched to a gene: 7. Germline assignment: CDR1 KGHDR and CDR2 SFDVKD. The CDR3 sequence is 16 residues long. The CDR3: CATSDHGTGEAGELFF. The CDR3 nucleotides are TGTGCCACCAGTGACCACGGGACAGGGGAGGCCGGGGAGCTGTTTTTT.

This clonotype has ten or more counts. The chain has TRBV7-6 and TRBJ1-4; D is undetermined. Germline loops: CDR1 SGHVS, CDR2 FNYEAQ. CDR3 length: 15 residues. With 0 bases removed from V and 8 bases from J, the gap between germline ends came to 13 bases. The CDR3 loop reads CASSLAEFDPEKLFF. The CDR3 bases are TGTGCCAGCAGCTTAGCGGAGTTTGACCCAGAAAAACTGTTTTTT.

This clonotype showed up many times. The J gene is TRBJ2-7, the V gene TRBV7-3, with D uncertain. The CDR3 covers 12 residues. Germline assignment: CDR1 SGHTA and CDR2 FQGTGA. V gave up 0 bases and J gave up 5 bases, with 5 bases separating them. The CDR3 bases are TGTGCCAGCAGCTTAACGTTCAACGAGCAGTACGTC. This encodes CASSLTFNEQYV.